This TCR beta chain originates from a study of blood T cell repertoires in COVID-19. Turning to the study itself: Acute and convalescent COVID-19 specimens originated in the United States, Italy and Spain. Nucleic acid was either cDNA or gDNA, and it came from T cells, B-cell-depleted T cells, or PBMCs.

V was clipped by 1 base and J by 7 bases, with 8 bases between them. This CDR3 spans 12 amino acids. The germline V gene encodes CDR1 ENHRY and CDR2 SYGVKD. It was during active infection that Seattle patients were enrolled and then longitudinally followed. Sequencing used immunoSEQ multiplex PCR; TCRdb keeps in-frame clones, though not all of them. The table includes roughly 390,000 clones, around 87% detected once. This clonotype was obtained from a woman between 25 and 40 years old with COVID-19, enrolled during active disease. This chain connects TRBV10-3 to TRBJ2-7, with D maybe TRBD2 (5 bases). The material sequenced was peripheral blood. The CDR3 nucleotides read TGTGCCATCAGTGAGTATCCGGGGGAGCAGTACTTC. It yields the protein CAISEYPGEQYF.